This TCR beta chain appears in the sequencing data of a study of shared clonotypes between healthy human individuals. The CDR3 loop spans 16 amino acids. Clones were sequenced by immunoSEQ multiplex PCR, and TCRdb holds only the in-frame ones, with some missing. Among 1.6 million or so clones, roughly 96% were seen once, and the ten largest hold roughly 1.2%. This chain connects TRBV21-1 to TRBJ2-7; TRBD2 is the table's D call, not checked against the DNA. TRBV21-1 is a pseudogene. Sequenced sample: naive CD4+ T cells sorted from blood. Subset here: CD45RA+ positively selected. This TCR derives from a young man in good health. The CDR3: CASSHMEGTFTYEQYF. In DNA, the CDR3 is TGTGCCAGCAGCCACATGGAGGGGACCTTCACCTACGAGCAGTACTTC.